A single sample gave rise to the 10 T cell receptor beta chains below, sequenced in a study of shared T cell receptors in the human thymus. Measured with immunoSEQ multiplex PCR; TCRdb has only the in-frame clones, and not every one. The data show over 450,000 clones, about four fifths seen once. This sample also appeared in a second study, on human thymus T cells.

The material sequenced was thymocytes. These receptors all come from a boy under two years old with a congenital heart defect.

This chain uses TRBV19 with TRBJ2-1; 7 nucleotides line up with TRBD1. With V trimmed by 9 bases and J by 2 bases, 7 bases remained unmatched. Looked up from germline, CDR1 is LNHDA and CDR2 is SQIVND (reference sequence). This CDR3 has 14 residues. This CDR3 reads CARAQGVTYNEQFF. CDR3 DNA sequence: TGTGCCAGGGCCCAGGGGGTTACCTACAATGAGCAGTTCTTC.

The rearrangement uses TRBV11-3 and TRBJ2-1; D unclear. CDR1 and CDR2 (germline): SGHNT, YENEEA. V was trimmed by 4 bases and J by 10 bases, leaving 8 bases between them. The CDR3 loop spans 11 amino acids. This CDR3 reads CASSSTMEQFF. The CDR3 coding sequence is TGTGCCAGCAGCTCCACTATGGAGCAGTTCTTC.

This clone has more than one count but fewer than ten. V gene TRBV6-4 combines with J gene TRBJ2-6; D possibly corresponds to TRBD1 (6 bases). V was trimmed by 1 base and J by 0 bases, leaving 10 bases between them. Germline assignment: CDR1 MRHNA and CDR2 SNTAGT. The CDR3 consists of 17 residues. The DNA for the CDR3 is TGTGCCAGCAGTGACTGGACAGAGAGCTCTGGGGCCAACGTCCTGACTTTC. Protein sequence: CASSDWTESSGANVLTF.

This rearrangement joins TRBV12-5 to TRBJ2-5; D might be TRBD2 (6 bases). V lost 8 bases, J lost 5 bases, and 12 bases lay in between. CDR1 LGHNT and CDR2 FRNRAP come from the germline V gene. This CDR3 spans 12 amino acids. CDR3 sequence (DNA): TGTGCTAGTACCGGGACTTGGGAGACCCAGTACTTC. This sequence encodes CASTGTWETQYF.

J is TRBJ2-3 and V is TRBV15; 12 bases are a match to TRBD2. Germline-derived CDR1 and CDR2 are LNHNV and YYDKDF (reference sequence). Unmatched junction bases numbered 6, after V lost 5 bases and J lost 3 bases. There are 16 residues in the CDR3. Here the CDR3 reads CATSPSSGRATDTQYF. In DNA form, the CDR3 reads TGTGCCACCAGCCCCTCTAGCGGGAGGGCAACAGATACGCAGTATTTT.

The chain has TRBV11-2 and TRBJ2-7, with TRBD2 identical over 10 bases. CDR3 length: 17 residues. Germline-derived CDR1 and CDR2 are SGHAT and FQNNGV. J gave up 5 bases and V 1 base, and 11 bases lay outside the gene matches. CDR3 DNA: TGTGCCAGCAGCTTAGGACGCCAACTAGCGGGAACGAACGAGCAGTACTTC. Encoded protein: CASSLGRQLAGTNEQYF.

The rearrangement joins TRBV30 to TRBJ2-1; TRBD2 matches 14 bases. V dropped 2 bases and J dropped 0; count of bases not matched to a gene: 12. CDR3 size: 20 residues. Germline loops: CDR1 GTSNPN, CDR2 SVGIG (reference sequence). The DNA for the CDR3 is TGTGCCTGGAGTTCAACCGGGACTAGCGGGAGACAGAGCTCCTACAATGAGCAGTTCTTC. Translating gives CAWSSTGTSGRQSSYNEQFF.

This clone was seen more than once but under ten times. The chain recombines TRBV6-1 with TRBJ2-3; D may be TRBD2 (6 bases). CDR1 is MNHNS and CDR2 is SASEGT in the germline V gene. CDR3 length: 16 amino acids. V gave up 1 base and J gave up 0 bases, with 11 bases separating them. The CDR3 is CASSEGGGISTDTQYF. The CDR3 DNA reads TGTGCCAGCAGTGAAGGAGGAGGGATTAGCACAGATACGCAGTATTTT.

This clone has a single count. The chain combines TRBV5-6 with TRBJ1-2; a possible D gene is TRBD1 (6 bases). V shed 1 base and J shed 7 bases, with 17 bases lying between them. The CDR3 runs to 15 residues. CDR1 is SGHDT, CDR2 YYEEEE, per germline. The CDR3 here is CASSLSAGEGGGYTF. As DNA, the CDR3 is TGTGCCAGCAGCTTGTCGGCAGGGGAAGGGGGTGGCTACACCTTC. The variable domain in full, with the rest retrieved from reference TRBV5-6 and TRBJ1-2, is DAGVTQSPTHLIKTRGQQVTLRCSPKSGHDTVSWYQQALGQGPQFIFQYYEEEERQRGNFPDRFSGHQFPNYSSELNVNALLLGDSALYLCASSLSAGEGGGYTFGSGTRLTVV.

As DNA, the CDR3 is TGTGCCACCAGCGCCCCGACAGGAAATTGGCGGGAGGTTCTCAAGAGCTCCTACAATGAGCAGTTCTTC. Its protein product is CATSAPTGNWREVLKSSYNEQFF. V usage is TRBV15 and J usage is TRBJ2-1; 8 nucleotides agree with TRBD2. The CDR3 is made up of 23 amino acids. In germline, CDR1 is LNHNV, CDR2 YYDKDF (reference sequence). After removal of 5 bases from V and 0 bases from J, the junction contained 27 bases not matched to a gene.